This is a list of T cell receptor beta chains from one sample in a study of cytomegalovirus exposure and HLA in healthy donors. The assay was immunoSEQ multiplex PCR, and TCRdb's table has in-frame clones only and misses some. The data hold 120,000 or so clones, with 85% to 90% observed a single time. Material for sequencing was PBMCs. The receptors stem from a woman younger than 35 in good health and CMV-seronegative. CDR3s leave out the opening cysteine and the closing phenylalanine or tryptophan. Fields, in order: J gene, V gene, CDR3 protein.

TRBJ2-3 | TRBV27 | ASSLGPPDTQY
TRBJ1-6 | TRBV6-5 | ASSYSRNNNSPLH
TRBJ2-7 | TRBV29-1 | SAEGDSREQY
TRBJ2-1 | TRBV19 | ASSRLDLSDEQF
TRBJ2-7 | TRBV9 | ASSAGGTKSYEQY
TRBJ2-2 | TRBV7-2 | ASSSQASGGLNTGELF
TRBJ1-1 | TRBV28 | ASSFTRVATEAF
TRBJ2-7 | TRBV7-6 | ASSPRGRGNEQY
TRBJ2-2 | TRBV5-4 | ASSQALANTGELF
TRBJ1-2 | TRBV2 | ASSETGNYGYT
TRBJ1-2 | TRBV6-6 | ASSLTGEYGYT
TRBJ2-3 | TRBV11-1 | ASSLRRGATDTQY
TRBJ2-5 | TRBV10-3 | AISQGETQY
TRBJ2-7 | TRBV9 | ASSAGDRVYEQY
TRBJ1-2 | TRBV27 | ASSLSGGRSGYT
TRBJ1-1 | TRBV25-1 | ASSAGRRVNTEAF
TRBJ1-2 | TRBV25-1 | ASSEDSKYGYT
TRBJ2-7 | TRBV6-6 | ASTDTRPSYEQY
TRBJ2-3 | TRBV11-3 | ASRWTSGSTDTQY
TRBJ2-3 | TRBV2 | ASSYGLAGGGTTDTQY
TRBJ1-2 | TRBV2 | ASSQDRNSNYGYT
TRBJ1-2 | TRBV5-6 | ASSFIPGQGWGYGYT
TRBJ2-3 | TRBV28 | ASSYWTGGPGTQY
TRBJ1-2 | TRBV10-3 | AIRGTGGRYGYT
TRBJ2-5 | TRBV28 | ASLPGLAGAGTQY
TRBJ2-3 | TRBV7-2 | ASSLIGADTQY
TRBJ2-5 | TRBV6-6 | ASSPHRDSQETQY
TRBJ1-2 | TRBV28 | ASSFPRGSRNYGYT
TRBJ1-1 | TRBV10-3 | AISGAGGGTEAF
TRBJ1-1 | TRBV5-1 | ASSLGDRGLNTEAF
TRBJ1-2 | TRBV7-9 | ASSFGPGGSESYT
TRBJ2-1 | TRBV10-3 | AISVSSGTYNEQF
TRBJ1-4 | TRBV4-2 | ASSQAGGLNEKLF
TRBJ2-5 | TRBV5-5 | ASSLAQQETQY
TRBJ1-2 | TRBV10-2 | ASSEPSRRDYGYT
TRBJ2-7 | TRBV5-6 | ASSFSQGGMEQY
TRBJ2-2 | TRBV28 | ASSSPGTSAVTGELF
TRBJ2-2 | TRBV13 | ASRSGRGTGELF
TRBJ1-5 | TRBV28 | ASRSTGGSQPQH
TRBJ2-5 | TRBV7-9 | ASSVGLAATIQETQY
TRBJ2-5 | TRBV13 | ASSFDRVGQETQY
TRBJ2-1 | TRBV27 | ASSQGTSGSNEQF
TRBJ1-3 | TRBV5-1 | ASSSTEGAGNTIY